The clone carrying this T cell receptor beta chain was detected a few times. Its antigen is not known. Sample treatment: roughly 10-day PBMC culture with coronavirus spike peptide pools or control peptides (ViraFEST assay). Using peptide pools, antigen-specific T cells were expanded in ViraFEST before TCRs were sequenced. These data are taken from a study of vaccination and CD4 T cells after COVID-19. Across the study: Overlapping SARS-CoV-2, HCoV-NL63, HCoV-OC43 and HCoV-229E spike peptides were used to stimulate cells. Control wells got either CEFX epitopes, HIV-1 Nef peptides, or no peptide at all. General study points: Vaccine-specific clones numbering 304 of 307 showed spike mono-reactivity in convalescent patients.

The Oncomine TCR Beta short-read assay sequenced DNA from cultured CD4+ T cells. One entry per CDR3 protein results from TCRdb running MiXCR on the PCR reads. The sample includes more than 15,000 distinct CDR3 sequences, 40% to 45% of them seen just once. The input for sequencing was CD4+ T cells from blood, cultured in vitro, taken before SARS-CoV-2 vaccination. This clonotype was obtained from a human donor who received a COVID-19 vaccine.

CDR3 sequence (DNA): TGCAGTGCTGAAACTAGCAGTGGTTCGGATACGCAGTATTTT. Its protein is CSAETSSGSDTQYF. This chain uses TRBV20-1 with TRBJ2-3; D is possibly TRBD2 (6 bases). The CDR3 has 14 residues. The germline gives CDR1 DFQATT, CDR2 SNEGSKA (reference sequence). Trimming shortened V by 5 bases and J by 6 bases, and 18 bases separated the two germline ends.